The 6 T cell receptor beta chains given below trace back to one sample, sequenced in a study of T cells in Graves' hyperthyroidism and ophthalmopathy. TCR beta CDR3 region amplification was performed from RNA transcripts. In the first-round RT-PCR of the TCR CDR3, the HTBI primer set was used. TCRdb reprocessed the multiplex PCR reads via MiXCR and lists one record per CDR3 protein. The sample has roughly 640,000 distinct CDR3 sequences; approximately 15% are singletons. Input material: blood. These receptors came from a woman aged 40 to 50 with Graves' ophthalmopathy.

This clonotype has ten or more counts. The genes are TRBV6-1 and TRBJ1-2; the D gene is possibly TRBD1 (5 bases). Germline V lookup: CDR1 MNHNS, CDR2 SASEGT. The CDR3 runs 13 residues. With 9 bases removed from V and 0 bases from J, the gap between germline ends came to 11 bases. CDR3 amino acids: CASQGTTNYGYTF. CDR3 DNA sequence: TGTGCCAGTCAGGGTACCACTAACTATGGCTACACCTTC.

The table lists this clonotype with many counts. This rearrangement joins TRBV12-3 or TRBV12-4 to TRBJ1-5; weak D call: TRBD1 (6 bases). The CDR3 spans 11 residues. V was trimmed by 4 bases and J by 11 bases, leaving 9 bases between them. CDR3 sequence: CASSWGQAQHF. The CDR3 DNA follows: TGTGCCAGCAGTTGGGGACAAGCCCAGCATTTT.

This clonotype was seen at least ten times. The chain uses TRBV6-1 and TRBJ2-1, with D possibly TRBD2 on 6 matching bases. The CDR3 sequence is 16 residues long. Germline-derived CDR1 and CDR2 are MNHNS and SASEGT. The V end lost 6 bases, the J end lost 0 bases, and 15 bases lay between the germline ends. The CDR3 here is CASSRLVTSSYNEQFF. CDR3 DNA sequence: TGTGCCAGCAGCCGACTAGTGACTAGCTCCTACAATGAGCAGTTCTTC.

This clonotype was seen ten or more times. This rearrangement joins TRBV3-1 to TRBJ1-5; TRBD1 might be the D (5 bases). V was trimmed by 6 bases and J by 6 bases, leaving 12 bases between them. CDR3 length: 13 amino acids. Germline-derived CDR1 and CDR2 are LGHDT and YNNKEL (reference sequence). The CDR3 spells CASSLLGGQPQHF. The CDR3 bases are TGTGCCAGCAGTCTGCTGGGGGGTCAGCCCCAGCATTTT.

Many counts were recorded for this clonotype. This chain connects TRBV12-3 or TRBV12-4 to TRBJ1-1; D remains unclear. This CDR3 spans 13 amino acids. V was shortened by 2 bases and J by 5 bases, with 9 bases between the two germline ends. The chain's CDR3 is CASSLPPGTEAFF. The CDR3 nucleotides are TGTGCCAGCAGTTTACCCCCCGGGACTGAAGCTTTCTTT.

The genes are TRBV30 and TRBJ1-3, with 7 bases that match TRBD1. CDR3 size: 14 residues. Losses at the gene ends were 2 bases for V and 2 bases for J; bases not matched to a gene: 3. Germline lookup yields CDR1 GTSNPN and CDR2 SVGIG (reference sequence). DNA of the CDR3: TGTGCCTGGAGTCCCGACAGGGCTGGAAACACCATATATTTT. Amino acid sequence: CAWSPDRAGNTIYF. The full variable domain, its missing parts supplied by reference TRBV30 and TRBJ1-3, is SQTIHQWPATLVQPVGSPLSLECTVEGTSNPNLYWYRQAAGRGLQLLFYSVGIGQISSEVPQNLSASRPQDRQFILSSKKLLLSDSGFYLCAWSPDRAGNTIYFGEGSWLTVV.